One and the same sample provided the 18 T cell receptor beta chains below, sequenced in a study of blood T cells in healthy people across ages. A J-beta primer mix and a sample-barcoded 5' primer were used in a second PCR of about 7 to 11 cycles. TCRdb reanalysed the 5' RACE reads using MiXCR and keeps one entry per CDR3 protein. The sample lists some 790,000 distinct CDR3 sequences, more than 25% occurring once. Sequenced material: blood. The receptors originated from a woman older than 75 in good health.

A word on this clonotype: Just one base apart from a much larger clone, this may be a read error. The gene calls are TRBV9 and TRBJ2-5; D is perhaps TRBD2 (5 bases). This CDR3 spans 15 amino acids. V was shortened by 2 bases and J by 1 base, with 12 bases between the two germline ends. Germline V CDR1 and CDR2: SGDLS, YYNGEE. The CDR3 reads CASSVGNGLQETQYF. Written as DNA, the CDR3 is TGTGCCAGCAGCGTGGGTAACGGACTCCAAGAGACCCAGTACTTC. Full variable domain (remainder filled in from reference TRBV9 and TRBJ2-5): DSGVTQTPKHLITATGQRVTLRCSPRSGDLSVYWYQQSLDQGLQFLIQYYNGEERAKGNILERFSAQQFPDLHSELNLSSLELGDSALYFCASSVGNGLQETQYFGPGTRLLVL.

At least ten counts were recorded for this clonotype. The V call is TRBV5-6, the J call TRBJ2-7, with 8 bases lining up with TRBD1. The germline gives CDR1 SGHDT, CDR2 YYEEEE. This CDR3 has 14 amino acids. With 0 bases clipped from V and 6 bases from J, the junction kept 5 bases outside the gene matches. The CDR3 DNA is TGTGCCAGCAGCTTGGCCAGGGGGCTAGGCGAGCAGTACTTC. Encoded protein: CASSLARGLGEQYF.

This clonotype was found many times. This rearrangement joins TRBV5-1 to TRBJ2-7; the D gene is possibly TRBD1 (5 bases). V lost 6 bases and J 4 bases, leaving 14 bases between the germline ends. The CDR3 spans 13 residues. CDR1 is SGHRS and CDR2 is YFSETQ in the germline V gene. CDR3 nucleotides: TGCGCCAGCAATAGGCAGGGCGGTTACGAGCAGTACTTC. Protein sequence: CASNRQGGYEQYF. Combining the CDR3 with reference TRBV5-1 and TRBJ2-7 gives the whole variable domain KAGVTQTPRYLIKTRGQQVTLSCSPISGHRSVSWYQQTPGQGLQFLFEYFSETQRNKGNFPGRFSGRQFSNSRSEMNVSTLELGDSALYLCASNRQGGYEQYFGPGTRLTVT.

This clonotype occurred many times. This chain uses TRBV24-1 with TRBJ2-6; D is unresolved. This CDR3 is 13 amino acids long. Germline CDR1 KGHDR, CDR2 SFDVKD. The V gene lost 6 bases and the J gene lost 2 bases, with 4 bases spanning the gap. CDR3 sequence: CATSIAGANVLTF. The CDR3 DNA reads TGTGCCACCAGTATAGCTGGGGCCAACGTCCTGACTTTC.

In the case of this clonotype: A much more abundant neighbour one base away suggests this may be a read error. The chain has TRBV30 and TRBJ2-6; D is possibly TRBD2 (5 bases). V was clipped by 2 bases and J by 3 bases, with 14 bases between them. This CDR3 region has 16 residues. CDR1 is GTSNPN and CDR2 is SVGIG in the germline V gene (reference sequence). The CDR3 DNA is TGTGCCTGGAGTCGGACTGCTGAATTTGGGGCCAACGTCCTGACTTTC. It codes for CAWSRTAEFGANVLTF.

This clonotype was seen a handful of times. This rearrangement joins TRBV28 to TRBJ1-1, with 10 bases that match TRBD1. The V gene end was trimmed by 6 bases and the J gene end by 7 bases; junction bases not matched to a gene: 5. The length of the CDR3 is 13 residues. Germline-derived CDR1 and CDR2 are MDHEN and SYDVKM. CDR3 sequence: CASRRQGAGEAFF. The CDR3 bases are TGTGCCAGCAGAAGACAGGGGGCCGGTGAAGCTTTCTTT.

On this clonotype itself: A single base separates this from a much larger clone, so it may be a read error. The chain is built from TRBV7-2 and TRBJ1-2, with D tentatively TRBD1 (5 bases). The germline V and J ends were trimmed by 5 bases and 10 bases, with 14 bases remaining between them. There are 12 residues in the CDR3. Germline V lookup: CDR1 SGHTA, CDR2 FQGNSA. CDR3 nucleotide sequence: TGTGCCAGCAGCATTACAGGAATTGACTACACCTTC. Its protein product is CASSITGIDYTF.

The chain combines TRBV10-3 with TRBJ2-7, with 7 nucleotides matching TRBD1. CDR3 length: 16 residues. The V and J ends lost 0 bases and 2 bases, in that order; junction bases with no gene match: 7. The germline gives CDR1 ENHRY, CDR2 SYGVKD. CDR3: CAISESGRGNPYEQYF. The CDR3 nucleotides are TGTGCCATCAGTGAGTCTGGCAGGGGGAACCCCTACGAGCAGTACTTC.

This clonotype was counted ten times or more. V usage is TRBV5-1 and J usage is TRBJ2-1, with D perhaps TRBD1 (6 bases). Germline V gives CDR1 SGHRS, CDR2 YFSETQ. The CDR3 is made up of 14 amino acids. Between the trimmed V and J ends, which lost 0 bases and 7 bases, there was a span of 11 bases. The CDR3 loop reads CASSLDGQTNEQFF. Here the CDR3 DNA reads TGCGCCAGCAGCTTGGATGGACAGACTAATGAGCAGTTCTTC.

The rearrangement uses TRBV5-4 and TRBJ2-5; a weak D match, TRBD1 (6 bases). The CDR3 sequence is 15 residues long. Germline loops: CDR1 SGHNT, CDR2 YYREEE (reference sequence). Trimming left V 0 bases short and J 11 bases short, with 20 bases between. CDR3 coding DNA: TGTGCCAGCAGCTTGGCTGGGGACACGGGTTCGGTGCAGTACTTC. It is translated as CASSLAGDTGSVQYF.

This chain connects TRBV6-1 to TRBJ1-1, with a weak D call TRBD1 (5 bases). The CDR3 contains 15 residues. V gave up 6 bases and J gave up 5 bases, with 19 bases separating them. CDR1 and CDR2 from the germline V gene are MNHNS and SASEGT. The CDR3 protein is CASSPPGTGWTEAFF. CDR3 coding DNA: TGTGCCAGCAGCCCCCCCGGGACGGGGTGGACTGAAGCTTTCTTT.

The genes are TRBV20-1 and TRBJ1-6; 11 bases map to TRBD1. This CDR3 has 15 amino acids. V lost 6 bases and J lost 6; bases outside the gene matches: 7. Germline V gene lookup returns CDR1 DFQATT and CDR2 SNEGSKA (reference sequence). Written as DNA, the CDR3 is TGCAGTGCCCAGGGACAGGGGGAGGTTAATTCACCCCTCCACTTT. Translation: CSAQGQGEVNSPLHF.

This clonotype was found a few times. V and J are TRBV7-2 and TRBJ2-3, with D perhaps matching TRBD2 (5 bases). The germline CDR1 and CDR2 sequences are SGHTA and FQGNSA. The CDR3 is made up of 14 amino acids. Trimming left V 5 bases short and J 2 bases short, with 11 bases between. Here the CDR3 DNA reads TGTGCCAGCAGCCAAGACTACTACACAGATACGCAGTATTTT. It encodes CASSQDYYTDTQYF.

The CDR3 DNA reads as TGCGCCAGCAGCTTGTCGGGGATAACTAGCTATGGCTACACCTTC. Protein product: CASSLSGITSYGYTF. This chain uses TRBV5-1 with TRBJ1-2; D is undetermined. Germline CDR1 is SGHRS and CDR2 is YFSETQ. V lost 1 base and J lost 4, with 14 bases in between. The CDR3 has 15 amino acids.

A few counts support this clonotype. The chain links TRBV30 to TRBJ1-5; possibly TRBD1 for D (5 bases). Germline assignment: CDR1 GTSNPN and CDR2 SVGIG (reference sequence). The CDR3 sequence is 15 residues long. Deletions cut 4 bases from V and 4 bases from J, with 17 bases between. The chain's CDR3 is CAWTPGGGKNQPQHF. CDR3 coding DNA: TGTGCCTGGACCCCCGGTGGGGGGAAAAATCAGCCCCAGCATTTT.

The chain recombines TRBV7-9 with TRBJ1-1, with D tentatively TRBD1 (5 bases). This CDR3 has 15 residues. V was pared by 5 bases and J by 6 bases, with 19 bases between. The germline V gene has CDR1 SEHNR and CDR2 FQNEAQ (reference sequence). CDR3 in DNA: TGTGCCAGCAGCCCGGGGCATCTTAGGGAACCTGAAGCTTTCTTT. It codes for CASSPGHLREPEAFF.

This clonotype was counted a few times. A read error may be the cause here, since a much bigger clone is one base away. The chain links TRBV12-3 or TRBV12-4 to TRBJ2-3; maybe TRBD2 (7 bases). The CDR3 spans 14 residues. CDR3 region: CASSGGLDTDAQYF. The CDR3 DNA is TGTGCCAGCAGCGGGGGGCTCGACACAGATGCGCAGTATTTT.

This clonotype has a count of ten or more. The V and J genes are TRBV27 and TRBJ2-5; D may be TRBD2 (5 bases). V shed 3 bases and J shed 2 bases, with 10 bases lying between them. CDR3 length equals 14 residues. CDR1 is MNHEY and CDR2 is SMNVEV in the germline V gene (reference sequence). The CDR3 loop reads CASSLRATQETQYF. The DNA for the CDR3 is TGTGCCAGCAGTTTGAGGGCTACACAAGAGACCCAGTACTTC.